These 32 T cell receptor beta chains were sequenced from one sample in a study of T-cell memory formation after mild COVID-19. TCRdb reprocessed the 5' RACE reads via MiXCR and lists one record per CDR3 protein. The sample consists of approximately 180,000 distinct CDR3 sequences, more than 15% of them appearing once. Sequenced input: PBMCs or a T cell subset sorted from them (not recorded which). The receptors stem from an adult woman who had mild COVID-19 (a few samples of this study predate the infection). Cell type and time point are not known.

The table lists this clonotype with a few counts. This chain joins TRBV28 and TRBJ2-7; 9 bases are shared with TRBD2. Germline V gives CDR1 MDHEN, CDR2 SYDVKM. V dropped 5 bases and J dropped 3; count of bases not matched to a gene: 11. The CDR3 sequence is 16 residues long. CDR3 nucleotide sequence: TGTGCCAGCAGTCCCCCCGGGGCTAGCGGGATCTACGAGCAGTACTTC. Translated, it gives CASSPPGASGIYEQYF.

This chain connects TRBV5-1 to TRBJ2-1, with 7 bases fitting TRBD1. V dropped 3 bases and J dropped 5; count of bases not matched to a gene: 11. The length of the CDR3 is 16 residues. The V gene's germline CDR1 is SGHRS and CDR2 YFSETQ. CDR3 DNA: TGCGCCAGCAGCTCCAAACCTGGACAGGTCAACAATGAGCAGTTCTTC. Its protein product is CASSSKPGQVNNEQFF.

The V call is TRBV6-1, the J call TRBJ1-6; D call uncertain. This CDR3 is 15 amino acids long. The ends were cut back, 2 bases at V and 8 bases at J, with 13 bases in the middle. Per germline, CDR1 MNHNS and CDR2 SASEGT. In DNA, the CDR3 is TGTGCCAGCAGTGAAAATGGGAGGAGGTATTCACCCCTCCACTTT. As protein: CASSENGRRYSPLHF.

This clonotype was seen ten or more times. This sequence joins TRBV5-5 and TRBJ2-3; D is undetermined. The V end was cut by 3 bases, the J end by 0 bases, with 20 bases between. Germline loops: CDR1 SGHKS, CDR2 YYEKEE (reference sequence). The CDR3 spans 18 residues. The CDR3 loop is CASSSYLSGHPSTDTQYF. In nucleotides, the CDR3 is TGTGCCAGCAGCTCCTATTTATCGGGCCATCCTAGCACAGATACGCAGTATTTT.

There are many counts of this clonotype. V usage is TRBV7-2 and J usage is TRBJ2-4, with D possibly TRBD2 on 5 matching bases. The CDR3 is 18 amino acids. In germline, CDR1 is SGHTA, CDR2 FQGNSA. V lost 4 bases and J lost 1, with 20 bases in between. The CDR3 DNA follows: TGTGCCAGCAGCTCCCACTGGACTTCCCATTCGGCCAAAAACATTCAGTACTTC. Translated: CASSSHWTSHSAKNIQYF.

The J gene is TRBJ2-3, the V gene TRBV2; perhaps TRBD1 as D (6 bases). Germline V CDR1 and CDR2: SNHLY, FYNNEI. The V end lost 5 bases, the J end lost 2 bases, and 11 bases lay between the germline ends. CDR3 length: 14 amino acids. This CDR3 is CASSHRVLTDTQYF. In DNA form, the CDR3 reads TGTGCCAGCAGTCACAGGGTCCTCACAGATACGCAGTATTTT.

The DNA for the CDR3 is TGTGCCAGCAGCCAAGATCGGGCAGCGAGGGAGCAGTTCTTC. Its translation is CASSQDRAAREQFF. The V and J genes are TRBV3-1 and TRBJ2-1; D uncertain. CDR1 LGHDT and CDR2 YNNKEL come from the germline V gene (reference sequence). Trimming shortened V by 0 bases and J by 10 bases, and 13 bases separated the two germline ends. This CDR3 has 14 residues.

A few counts support this clonotype. This CDR3 reads CASHTASGGKNEQFF. CDR3 nucleotide sequence: TGTGCCAGCCACACAGCTAGCGGGGGGAAAAATGAGCAGTTCTTC. The V gene is TRBV18, the J gene TRBJ2-1, with 11 bases fitting TRBD2. The V and J ends lost 8 bases and 7 bases, in that order; junction bases with no gene match: 10. CDR1 and CDR2 (germline): KGHSH, LQKENI. CDR3 length: 15 residues.

This clonotype was picked up a small number of times. The chain combines TRBV7-2 with TRBJ2-7, with 7 bases fitting TRBD2. Trimming removed 3 bases from V and 3 bases from J; junction bases left unmatched: 8. CDR3 length: 15 residues. Germline lookup yields CDR1 SGHTA and CDR2 FQGNSA. The CDR3 region has the DNA TGTGCCAGCAGCTTTGAACGTGCTAGCGGCTACGAGCAGTACTTC. Translation gives CASSFERASGYEQYF.

A few counts support this clonotype. This chain joins TRBV14 and TRBJ2-5, with D maybe TRBD1 (5 bases). Trimming took off 5 bases at V and 2 bases at J, with 12 bases between the two ends. The CDR3 consists of 14 residues. Per germline, CDR1 SGHDN and CDR2 FVKESK. CDR3 bases: TGTGCCAGCAGCTATGACAGTGTACAAGAGACCCAGTACTTC. It translates to CASSYDSVQETQYF.

This clonotype was recorded a few times. The chain recombines TRBV25-1 with TRBJ1-1; D is perhaps TRBD1 (6 bases). This CDR3 has 15 residues. Trimming took 7 bases from V and 3 from J, leaving 18 bases between them. Germline CDR1 is MGHDK and CDR2 is SYGVNS. The CDR3 nucleotides read TGTGCCAGCAAACGAGACACGGACAGATACACTGAAGCTTTCTTT. Encoded protein: CASKRDTDRYTEAFF.

This clonotype showed up many times. The chain employs TRBV20-1 and TRBJ2-3; the match to TRBD1 covers 8 bases. The CDR3 loop spans 13 amino acids. Trimming cost V 7 bases and J 5 bases; bases outside gene matches: 8. In germline, CDR1 is DFQATT, CDR2 SNEGSKA (reference sequence). CDR3: CSGGRGLLDTQYF. The DNA for the CDR3 is TGCAGTGGAGGCAGGGGGCTTTTAGATACGCAGTATTTT.

This clonotype was recorded a few times. The chain uses TRBV6-2 or TRBV6-3 and TRBJ2-5; 11 bases line up with TRBD1. Germline loops: CDR1 MNHEY, CDR2 SVGEGT. The CDR3 runs 14 residues. The junction had 5 bases not matched to a gene; V was cut back by 6 bases and J by 5 bases. CDR3: CASRRTGGTETQYF. CDR3 DNA sequence: TGTGCCAGCAGGAGGACAGGGGGCACGGAGACCCAGTACTTC.

The chain links TRBV12-3 or TRBV12-4 to TRBJ2-5, with D possibly being TRBD2 (6 bases). The CDR3 runs to 15 residues. Between the trimmed V and J ends, which lost 0 bases and 1 base, there was a span of 9 bases. CDR3 sequence: CASSLAGGVQETQYF. CDR3 nucleotides: TGTGCCAGCAGTTTAGCAGGAGGGGTCCAAGAGACCCAGTACTTC.

This clonotype occurred a few times. In nucleotides, the CDR3 is TGTGCCAGCAGTTTGTGGGACGGCAACTATGGCTACACCTTC. It is translated as CASSLWDGNYGYTF. V gene TRBV12-3 or TRBV12-4 combines with J gene TRBJ1-2; D might be TRBD1 (5 bases). The CDR3 is made up of 14 amino acids. The V end was cut by 3 bases, the J end by 2 bases, with 10 bases between.

The sample holds a few counts of this clonotype. The chain employs TRBV27 and TRBJ2-7, with 9 bases that match TRBD1. V shed 6 bases and J 1 base; nucleotides not matched to a gene: 10. This CDR3 contains 16 residues. Germline lookup yields CDR1 MNHEY and CDR2 SMNVEV (reference sequence). The CDR3 coding sequence is TGTGCCAGCAGGTCCGGGACAGGGTTTAGTTCCTACGAGCAGTACTTC. It is translated as CASRSGTGFSSYEQYF.

This clonotype turned up a few times. Here the CDR3 DNA reads TGTGCCAGCAGCTTAGCTTACAGGGGGCCCAGGGATCAGCCCCAGCATTTT. This sequence encodes CASSLAYRGPRDQPQHF. The V gene is TRBV7-9, the J gene TRBJ1-5, with 9 bases fitting TRBD1. J was trimmed by 5 bases and V by 0 bases; bases with no gene match: 8. CDR1 SEHNR and CDR2 FQNEAQ come from the germline V gene (reference sequence). This CDR3 comprises 17 residues.

The chain uses TRBV6-2 or TRBV6-3 and TRBJ1-1; D unclear. V was cut by 3 bases and J by 0 bases, with 5 bases left in between. The CDR3 consists of 13 residues. CDR1 is MNHEY and CDR2 is SVGEGT in the germline V gene. For the CDR3, the DNA is TGTGCCAGCAGTTATCTAGTGAACACTGAAGCTTTCTTT. Its translation is CASSYLVNTEAFF.

J is TRBJ1-1 and V is TRBV20-1; D may be TRBD1 (5 bases). The germline V gene has CDR1 DFQATT and CDR2 SNEGSKA (reference sequence). V dropped 7 bases and J dropped 0 bases, with 15 bases sitting between them. This CDR3 is 14 amino acids long. The CDR3: CSVGQGGVNTEAFF. CDR3 DNA sequence: TGCAGTGTTGGTCAGGGAGGTGTGAACACTGAAGCTTTCTTT.

The rearrangement uses TRBV27 and TRBJ2-7, with D possibly TRBD2 on 6 matching bases. The V gene's germline CDR1 is MNHEY and CDR2 SMNVEV (reference sequence). This CDR3 is built from 16 residues. V was shortened by 1 base and J by 2 bases, with 15 bases between the two germline ends. CDR3 loop: CASSLFAGGPPYEQYF. DNA of the CDR3: TGTGCCAGCAGTTTATTTGCAGGAGGGCCCCCCTACGAGCAGTACTTC.

The J gene is TRBJ1-5, the V gene TRBV7-6, with 10 bases lining up with TRBD1. The length of the CDR3 is 20 residues. Losses at the gene ends were 1 base for V and 3 bases for J; bases not matched to a gene: 15. Germline assignment: CDR1 SGHVS and CDR2 FNYEAQ. The CDR3 here is CASSLGWYPGQGTLNQPQHF. Written as DNA, the CDR3 is TGTGCCAGCAGCTTAGGGTGGTACCCGGGACAGGGGACTCTCAATCAGCCCCAGCATTTT.

This clonotype was seen more than once but under ten times. The chain has TRBV29-1 and TRBJ2-7, with D possibly matching TRBD1 (5 bases). Germline CDR1 SQVTM, CDR2 ANQGSEA. CDR3 length equals 11 residues. Trimming pared 3 bases from V and 6 bases from J, leaving 9 bases between. DNA of the CDR3: TGCAGCGTTGACCAGGGCAGCGAGCAGTACTTC. As protein: CSVDQGSEQYF.

A note on this clonotype: The junction and the germline gene differ at one end; a read error may be behind it. This chain links TRBV12-3 or TRBV12-4 with TRBJ1-2; the D gene is possibly TRBD1 (6 bases). The CDR3 covers 11 residues. The CDR3: CASSYRTVHSF. CDR3 bases: TGTGCCAGCAGTTACCGGACAGTCCATTCCTTC.

This chain uses TRBV5-4 with TRBJ2-1; D gene uncertain. The CDR3 extends over 10 amino acids. Per germline, CDR1 SGHNT and CDR2 YYREEE (reference sequence). Trimming shortened V by 7 bases and J by 9 bases, and 8 bases separated the two germline ends. The CDR3 region has the DNA TGTGCCAGCGGCTGGGGTGAGCAGTTCTTC. Its protein product is CASGWGEQFF.

V gene TRBV7-8 combines with J gene TRBJ2-2; no firm D call. Deletions cut 1 base from V and 1 base from J, with 13 bases between. CDR1 SGHVS and CDR2 FQNEAQ come from the germline V gene. The CDR3 sequence is 17 residues long. The CDR3 loop is CASSLGYPTRNTGELFF. In DNA form, the CDR3 reads TGTGCCAGCAGCTTAGGCTACCCGACTCGGAACACCGGGGAGCTGTTTTTT.

This clonotype was seen a few times. The chain couples TRBV5-4 to TRBJ1-1; no clear D gene. Trimming took off 4 bases at V and 8 bases at J, with 9 bases between the two ends. This CDR3 has 11 residues. Germline-derived CDR1 and CDR2 are SGHNT and YYREEE (reference sequence). The CDR3 is CASSRKGEAFF. CDR3 DNA sequence: TGTGCCAGCAGCCGTAAAGGCGAAGCTTTCTTT.

The genes are TRBV4-1 and TRBJ2-2; 7 bases fit TRBD2. The CDR3 length is 14 residues. V trimming: 4 bases; J trimming: 7 bases; junction bases outside the gene matches: 6. The germline V gene has CDR1 MGHRA and CDR2 YSYEKL. Here the CDR3 reads CASSLESGIGELFF. CDR3 sequence (DNA): TGCGCCAGCAGCCTTGAGAGCGGGATCGGGGAGCTGTTTTTT.

The rearrangement uses TRBV7-9 and TRBJ1-1; 7 nucleotides agree with TRBD1. The V gene end was trimmed by 2 bases and the J gene end by 4 bases; junction bases not matched to a gene: 7. Per the germline V gene, CDR1 is SEHNR and CDR2 is FQNEAQ (reference sequence). This CDR3 comprises 15 residues. CDR3 nucleotides: TGTGCCAGCAGCTTAAGGGGGCCCCTGGGCACTGAAGCTTTCTTT. This gives the protein CASSLRGPLGTEAFF.

This clonotype was found a few times. The chain combines TRBV30 with TRBJ2-5, with TRBD2 matching 10 bases. From germline, CDR1 is GTSNPN and CDR2 SVGIG (reference sequence). The V segment lost 1 base and the J segment 5 bases; nucleotides outside the gene matches: 7. The CDR3 totals 15 residues. CDR3 sequence: CAWSGASGGPETQYF. The DNA of the CDR3 is TGTGCCTGGAGTGGGGCTAGCGGGGGTCCGGAGACCCAGTACTTC.

V and J are TRBV12-3 or TRBV12-4 and TRBJ2-3; D not resolved. Trimming removed 4 bases from V and 8 bases from J, with 10 bases in between. The CDR3 runs to 12 residues. The CDR3 loop is CASSSSPGTQYF. CDR3 sequence (DNA): TGTGCCAGCAGTTCCTCGCCTGGTACGCAGTATTTT.

This clonotype occurred a few times. The V and J genes are TRBV24-1 and TRBJ2-3; 7 bases line up with TRBD1. With V trimmed by 4 bases and J by 2 bases, 5 bases remained unmatched. Germline values: CDR1 KGHDR, CDR2 SFDVKD. This CDR3 has 15 amino acids. CDR3 DNA sequence: TGTGCCACCAGTGACCGGGACAGCTACACAGATACGCAGTATTTT. This gives the protein CATSDRDSYTDTQYF.

This clonotype came up a few times. The rearrangement joins TRBV7-8 to TRBJ2-5; D tentatively fits TRBD1 or TRBD2 (6 bases each). Germline values: CDR1 SGHVS, CDR2 FQNEAQ. This CDR3 comprises 13 residues. With 10 bases removed from V and 2 bases from J, the gap between germline ends came to 14 bases. As DNA, the CDR3 is TGTGCCACCCCAGGAGGGGGTCAAGAGACCCAGTACTTC. Amino acids: CATPGGGQETQYF.